The 18 T cell receptor beta chains below all came from one sample that was sequenced in a study of human thymus T cells. During corrective heart surgery, resections were taken, and the thymus tissue came from them. The assay was immunoSEQ multiplex PCR, and TCRdb's table has in-frame clones only and misses some. The sample contains approximately 71,000 clones, 90% to 95% of which appear only once. Sequenced material: thymus tissue. The receptors come from a girl in the first two years of life with a congenital heart defect but otherwise immunologically healthy.

This chain uses TRBV18 with TRBJ1-2, with TRBD1 matching over 7 bases. This CDR3 is built from 15 residues. Germline CDR1 is KGHSH and CDR2 is LQKENI. The V gene end was trimmed by 4 bases and the J gene end by 0 bases; junction bases not matched to a gene: 5. The chain's CDR3 is CASSLPGQTNYGYTF. CDR3 DNA sequence: TGTGCCAGCTCACTGCCGGGACAGACTAACTATGGCTACACCTTC.

The chain couples TRBV5-4 to TRBJ2-5; 7 bases map to TRBD2. The CDR3 length is 15 residues. CDR1 is SGHNT, CDR2 YYREEE, per germline (reference sequence). J was trimmed by 5 bases and V by 4 bases; bases with no gene match: 11. Here the CDR3 reads CASSRVGEGWETQYF. In nucleotides, the CDR3 is TGTGCCAGCAGCCGAGTGGGGGAGGGGTGGGAGACCCAGTACTTC.

The genes are TRBV10-2 and TRBJ2-3; possibly TRBD2 for D (5 bases). V dropped 4 bases and J dropped 3 bases, with 26 bases sitting between them. CDR3 length equals 19 residues. The germline gives CDR1 WSHSY, CDR2 SAAADI. The CDR3 sequence: CASSGAVTRLTDRTDTQYF. CDR3 nucleotide sequence: TGCGCCAGCAGTGGGGCGGTTACTAGACTCACCGACCGTACAGATACGCAGTATTTT.

The V and J genes are TRBV2 and TRBJ2-1, with D perhaps TRBD2 (6 bases). Trimming cost V 2 bases and J 15 bases, with 14 bases left between them. Per the germline V gene, CDR1 is SNHLY and CDR2 is FYNNEI. This CDR3 is 12 amino acids long. CDR3 region: CASSELRRGRFF. The CDR3 DNA is TGTGCCAGCAGTGAACTTCGGAGGGGTCGGTTCTTC.

The chain links TRBV27 to TRBJ2-7; TRBD1 matches 8 bases. The CDR3 has 17 amino acids. Germline loops: CDR1 MNHEY, CDR2 SMNVEV (reference sequence). After removal of 5 bases from V and 0 bases from J, the junction contained 12 bases not matched to a gene. The CDR3 protein is CASSLKPTGGSSYEQYF. In nucleotides, the CDR3 is TGTGCCAGCAGTCTTAAACCTACAGGGGGAAGCTCCTACGAGCAGTACTTC.

The chain couples TRBV7-2 to TRBJ2-7; D may be TRBD2 (6 bases). The CDR3 totals 14 residues. Germline CDR1 is SGHTA and CDR2 is FQGNSA. The V end was cut by 2 bases, the J end by 8 bases, with 16 bases between. The CDR3 reads CASSLRGTRPQQYF. The CDR3 DNA reads as TGTGCCAGCAGCTTACGAGGGACTCGCCCGCAGCAGTACTTC.

As DNA, the CDR3 is TGTGCCAGCAGTCTCGGGGACAGGGGCAATCAGCCCCAGCATTTT. Translated: CASSLGDRGNQPQHF. The chain employs TRBV28 and TRBJ1-5, with TRBD1 matching over 9 bases. This CDR3 is built from 15 residues. V lost 5 bases and J lost 2; bases outside the gene matches: 4. Germline CDR1 reads MDHEN; CDR2 reads SYDVKM.

The V call is TRBV18, the J call TRBJ1-1; 9 nucleotides agree with TRBD1. CDR1 KGHSH and CDR2 LQKENI come from the germline V gene. The CDR3 sequence is 15 residues long. Unmatched junction bases numbered 8, after V lost 3 bases and J lost 6 bases. CDR3 amino acids: CASSPILRQGAEAFF. The CDR3 DNA follows: TGTGCCAGCTCACCCATACTAAGACAGGGGGCTGAAGCTTTCTTT.

This clone appeared a single time. V and J are TRBV7-2 and TRBJ2-2; 14 bases match TRBD2. The CDR3 sequence is 18 residues long. Germline-derived CDR1 and CDR2 are SGHTA and FQGNSA. The V gene end was trimmed by 5 bases and the J gene end by 3 bases; junction bases not matched to a gene: 8. CDR3 region: CASSPTGTSGRDTGELFF. DNA for the CDR3: TGTGCCAGCAGCCCAACCGGGACTAGCGGGAGAGACACCGGGGAGCTGTTTTTT.

This chain uses TRBV9 with TRBJ2-2; D is ambiguous. Trimming took 0 bases from V and 2 from J, leaving 8 bases between them. The CDR3 is made up of 15 amino acids. The V gene's germline CDR1 is SGDLS and CDR2 YYNGEE. CDR3 region: CASSVAPYNTGELFF. In nucleotides, the CDR3 is TGTGCCAGCAGCGTAGCCCCTTATAACACCGGGGAGCTGTTTTTT.

The V and J genes are TRBV12-5 and TRBJ1-1; D is unresolved. The CDR3 has 14 amino acids. Germline assignment: CDR1 LGHNT and CDR2 FRNRAP. V was clipped by 5 bases and J by 1 base, with 11 bases between them. The CDR3 loop reads CASGPIGRNTEAFF. In nucleotides, the CDR3 is TGTGCTAGTGGTCCCATCGGACGGAACACTGAAGCTTTCTTT.

V usage is TRBV10-2 and J usage is TRBJ2-4; D is possibly TRBD2 (6 bases). The CDR3 extends over 15 amino acids. V was cut by 3 bases and J by 3 bases, with 12 bases left in between. CDR1 is WSHSY, CDR2 SAAADI, per germline. CDR3 in amino acids: CASSDTGVDKNIQYF. The DNA for the CDR3 is TGCGCCAGCAGTGATACGGGAGTGGACAAAAACATTCAGTACTTC.

This clone was seen only once. V and J are TRBV27 and TRBJ2-5; TRBD1 agrees at 10 bases. The CDR3 spans 16 residues. Germline CDR1 MNHEY, CDR2 SMNVEV (reference sequence). J lost 5 bases, V lost 2 bases, and 8 bases had no gene match. The CDR3 loop reads CASSLEATGGWETQYF. As DNA, the CDR3 is TGTGCCAGCAGTTTAGAGGCGACAGGGGGCTGGGAGACCCAGTACTTC.

As DNA, the CDR3 is TGTGCCAGCAGTTCCTCTAATGGACTGCTTTTCAGCTATAATTCACCCCTCCACTTT. This sequence encodes CASSSSNGLLFSYNSPLHF. The chain carries TRBV27 and TRBJ1-6; no reliable D call. This CDR3 is 19 amino acids long. The V end lost 4 bases, the J end lost 3 bases, and 22 bases lay between the germline ends. CDR1 and CDR2 (germline): MNHEY, SMNVEV (reference sequence).

This chain connects TRBV6-1 to TRBJ1-5, with D uncertain. V gave up 2 bases and J gave up 0 bases, with 11 bases separating them. In germline, CDR1 is MNHNS, CDR2 SASEGT. This CDR3 is built from 16 residues. The CDR3 region is CASSELGSYSNQPQHF. DNA for the CDR3: TGTGCCAGCAGTGAACTTGGCAGTTATAGCAATCAGCCCCAGCATTTT.

This rearrangement joins TRBV27 to TRBJ2-7; D could derive from TRBD1 or TRBD2 (7 bases each). The V and J ends lost 4 bases and 3 bases respectively, with 19 bases between them. Germline assignment: CDR1 MNHEY and CDR2 SMNVEV (reference sequence). The CDR3 contains 16 residues. CDR3 sequence: CASSYLGGGEGYEQYF. CDR3 nucleotides: TGTGCCAGCAGTTACCTGGGAGGGGGCGAAGGCTACGAGCAGTACTTC.

This chain uses TRBV21-1 with TRBJ1-3. TRBV21-1 is a pseudogene. This CDR3 region has 14 residues. The CDR3 region is CASSMGLQEDTIYF. CDR3 DNA sequence: TGTGCCAGCAGCATGGGGCTACAGGAGGACACCATATATTTT.

This clone was observed a single time. V and J are TRBV4-1 and TRBJ2-7; tentatively, D is TRBD1 or TRBD2 (5 bases each). The CDR3 consists of 14 residues. V was pared by 5 bases and J by 2 bases, with 13 bases between. Germline V CDR1 and CDR2: MGHRA, YSYEKL. The CDR3 DNA follows: TGCGCCAGCAGCGGTAAGGGGACCCCCTACGAGCAGTACTTC. It is translated as CASSGKGTPYEQYF.